These 30 T cell receptor beta chains were all obtained from the same sample, sequenced in a study of T cell changes during pregnancy in multiple sclerosis. Assay used: immunoSEQ multiplex PCR; TCRdb lists only in-frame clones, some missing. The sample has about 40,000 clones; 92% are singletons. Sequenced material: CD4+ T cells from peripheral blood mononuclear cells, taken before pregnancy. These receptors all stem from a female donor with multiple sclerosis, enrolled in a pregnancy study.

The CDR3 coding sequence is TGTGCCAGCAGCCGCCAGACAGGGCTTGGCTACACCTTC. Encoded protein: CASSRQTGLGYTF. This sequence joins TRBV28 and TRBJ1-2; 7 bases are shared with TRBD1. Unmatched junction bases numbered 8, after V lost 6 bases and J lost 7 bases. The CDR3 totals 13 residues. Germline CDR1 reads MDHEN; CDR2 reads SYDVKM.

This rearrangement joins TRBV10-3 to TRBJ1-4, with 8 bases matching TRBD1. This CDR3 has 15 amino acids. Germline V gene lookup returns CDR1 ENHRY and CDR2 SYGVKD. Losses at the gene ends were 0 bases for V and 6 bases for J; bases not matched to a gene: 3. The CDR3 loop is CAISESSRGHEKLFF. DNA for the CDR3: TGTGCCATCAGTGAGTCGAGCAGGGGGCATGAAAAACTGTTTTTT.

This clone was seen just once. The V and J genes are TRBV6-6 and TRBJ2-3, with 10 positions matching TRBD2. Germline V gene lookup returns CDR1 MNHNY and CDR2 SVGAGI (reference sequence). The CDR3 has 15 residues. Trimming took 2 bases from V and 5 from J; bases not matched to a gene: 4. CDR3 coding DNA: TGTGCCAGCAGTTACAGGCTAGCGGGAGTAGATACGCAGTATTTT. Its translation is CASSYRLAGVDTQYF.

This chain joins TRBV2 and TRBJ2-7, with D tentatively TRBD2 (5 bases). This CDR3 has 13 amino acids. The V gene lost 7 bases and the J gene lost 2 bases, with 12 bases spanning the gap. Germline V gene sequence: CDR1 SNHLY, CDR2 FYNNEI. For the CDR3, the DNA is TGTGCCAGCACGAAGGACTCAACCTACGAGCAGTACTTC. Its protein is CASTKDSTYEQYF. The full variable domain, rest sourced from reference TRBV2 and TRBJ2-7, is EPEVTQTPSHQVTQMGQEVILRCVPISNHLYFYWYRQILGQKVEFLVSFYNNEISEKSEIFDDQFSVERPDGSNFTLKIRSTKLEDSAMYFCASTKDSTYEQYFGPGTRLTVT.

This chain links TRBV19 with TRBJ1-1, with 9 bases fitting TRBD1. Germline-derived CDR1 and CDR2 are LNHDA and SQIVND (reference sequence). With V trimmed by 5 bases and J by 0 bases, 4 bases remained unmatched. This CDR3 contains 15 residues. The CDR3 region is CASSVRTGVNTEAFF. CDR3 coding DNA: TGTGCCAGTAGTGTGCGGACAGGGGTGAACACTGAAGCTTTCTTT. Using reference TRBV19 and TRBJ1-1 for the parts outside the CDR3, the full variable domain is DGGITQSPKYLFRKEGQNVTLSCEQNLNHDAMYWYRQDPGQGLRLIYYSQIVNDFQKGDIAEGYSVSREKKESFPLTVTSAQKNPTAFYLCASSVRTGVNTEAFFGQGTRLTVV.

The V call is TRBV18, the J call TRBJ2-1; TRBD2 matches 11 bases. Germline V gene data show CDR1 as KGHSH and CDR2 as LQKENI. V trimming: 1 base; J trimming: 9 bases; junction bases outside the gene matches: 5. The CDR3 is made up of 15 amino acids. CDR3 in amino acids: CASSPLAGGFVEQFF. The CDR3 coding sequence is TGTGCCAGCTCACCACTAGCGGGAGGGTTTGTTGAGCAGTTCTTC.

The chain links TRBV23-1 to TRBJ1-1; unclear D gene. TRBV23-1 qualifies as an ORF whose function is uncertain. This CDR3 contains 15 residues. Trimming shortened V by 0 bases and J by 5 bases, and 13 bases separated the two germline ends. CDR3 amino acids: CASSQSKWERTEAFF. DNA for the CDR3: TGCGCCAGCAGTCAATCGAAGTGGGAGCGAACTGAAGCTTTCTTT.

The chain's CDR3 is CATTQGASGDTQYF. CDR3 nucleotide sequence: TGTGCCACTACACAGGGGGCGAGCGGAGATACGCAGTATTTT. The chain recombines TRBV19 with TRBJ2-3, with 9 positions matching TRBD1. Unmatched junction bases numbered 10, after V lost 10 bases and J lost 5 bases. CDR1 and CDR2 from the germline V gene are LNHDA and SQIVND (reference sequence). The CDR3 is 14 residues long.

This clone was detected once. The chain is built from TRBV25-1 and TRBJ2-2; the D gene is possibly TRBD2 (6 bases). CDR1 is MGHDK and CDR2 is SYGVNS in the germline V gene. The length of the CDR3 is 16 residues. V lost 0 bases, J lost 7 bases, and 15 bases lay in between. CDR3 DNA sequence: TGTGCCAGCAGTGAATATGGGGGGTCCGGGGGCGGGGAGCTGTTTTTT. Its translation: CASSEYGGSGGGELFF.

This clone has a single count. The V and J genes are TRBV28 and TRBJ2-7, with D possibly being TRBD2 (5 bases). The V gene's germline CDR1 is MDHEN and CDR2 SYDVKM. With 4 bases removed from V and 7 bases from J, the gap between germline ends came to 17 bases. The CDR3 length is 14 residues. CDR3 in DNA: TGTGCCAGCAGTTCCACTAGGCCTCTGGGGGAGCAGTACTTC. Residues: CASSSTRPLGEQYF.

The genes are TRBV6-1 and TRBJ1-3; tentatively, D is TRBD1 (6 bases). The CDR3 is 17 residues long. CDR1 and CDR2 from the germline V gene are MNHNS and SASEGT. With 0 bases removed from V and 4 bases from J, the gap between germline ends came to 16 bases. The CDR3 DNA reads TGTGCCAGCAGTGAAGCGCCCCCCGGGACACCGGGAAACACCATATATTTT. Translation gives CASSEAPPGTPGNTIYF.

V and J are TRBV5-6 and TRBJ2-7; 8 bases are shared with TRBD2. This CDR3 contains 14 residues. The ends lost 4 bases at V and 0 bases at J; junction bases unmatched: 3. Germline lookup yields CDR1 SGHDT and CDR2 YYEEEE. This CDR3 reads CASSRGGASYEQYF. The CDR3 bases are TGTGCCAGCAGCCGGGGGGGGGCCTCCTACGAGCAGTACTTC. Full variable domain (missing parts from reference TRBV5-6 and TRBJ2-7): DAGVTQSPTHLIKTRGQQVTLRCSPKSGHDTVSWYQQALGQGPQFIFQYYEEEERQRGNFPDRFSGHQFPNYSSELNVNALLLGDSALYLCASSRGGASYEQYFGPGTRLTVT.

This chain joins TRBV2 and TRBJ1-4; TRBD1 aligns across 7 bases. The germline V gene has CDR1 SNHLY and CDR2 FYNNEI. This CDR3 spans 14 amino acids. V lost 1 base, J lost 13 bases, and 9 bases stayed unmatched. As DNA, the CDR3 is TGTGCCAGCAGTGAAGAGGGGGCAGGCCCCGGACTGTTTTTT. As protein: CASSEEGAGPGLFF.

The chain has TRBV5-4 and TRBJ2-2, with 7 bases fitting TRBD1. V trimming: 0 bases; J trimming: 6 bases; junction bases outside the gene matches: 5. The CDR3 is made up of 15 amino acids. The germline V gene encodes CDR1 SGHNT and CDR2 YYREEE (reference sequence). The CDR3 DNA reads as TGTGCCAGCAGCTTGGAAGGGGGCGCGGCCGGGGAGCTGTTTTTT. It specifies CASSLEGGAAGELFF.

CDR3 in amino acids: CASSYSAGGRGEQFF. CDR3 DNA sequence: TGTGCCAGCAGTTACTCAGCAGGGGGTCGGGGTGAGCAGTTCTTC. This rearrangement joins TRBV6-5 to TRBJ2-1, with TRBD1 identical over 7 bases. The CDR3 is 15 amino acids. V trimming: 0 bases; J trimming: 9 bases; junction bases outside the gene matches: 8. Germline CDR1 reads MNHEY; CDR2 reads SVGAGI.

The CDR3 DNA follows: TGTGCCAGCAGTTTAGCAGGGGGTCCCTCCTACAATGAGCAGTTCTTC. As protein: CASSLAGGPSYNEQFF. The chain couples TRBV28 to TRBJ2-1; 7 bases align to TRBD1. The CDR3 totals 16 residues. Trimming removed 2 bases from V and 0 bases from J; junction bases left unmatched: 4. CDR1 and CDR2 (germline): MDHEN, SYDVKM.

The V gene is TRBV5-1, the J gene TRBJ1-2, with D tentatively TRBD1 (5 bases). Germline CDR1 and CDR2: SGHRS and YFSETQ. The length of the CDR3 is 13 residues. V was pared by 4 bases and J by 7 bases, with 14 bases between. The CDR3 sequence: CASSPDSIAGYTF. CDR3 in DNA: TGCGCCAGCAGCCCAGACAGTATAGCTGGCTACACCTTC.

CDR3: CASSYGGNTEAFF. The CDR3 region has the DNA TGTGCCAGCTCGTACGGGGGGAACACTGAAGCTTTCTTT. V and J are TRBV18 and TRBJ1-1; a possible D gene is TRBD1 (5 bases). Germline V CDR1 and CDR2: KGHSH, LQKENI. V lost 6 bases and J 1 base, leaving 9 bases between the germline ends. This CDR3 is built from 13 residues.

This chain links TRBV19 with TRBJ2-2, with a possible D match to TRBD1 (5 bases). This CDR3 spans 16 amino acids. The V gene's germline CDR1 is LNHDA and CDR2 SQIVND (reference sequence). Trimming left V 9 bases short and J 5 bases short, with 22 bases between. CDR3 protein: CASRSPGSGGTGELFF. As DNA, the CDR3 is TGTGCCAGCAGATCTCCAGGGTCGGGTGGAACCGGGGAGCTGTTTTTT.

The rearrangement links TRBV5-1 to TRBJ2-1; 8 bases fit TRBD2. The CDR3 covers 17 residues. The germline V gene has CDR1 SGHRS and CDR2 YFSETQ. Trimming took 3 bases from V and 0 from J; bases not matched to a gene: 8. The CDR3 DNA follows: TGCGCCAGCAGCTGGAGCGGGAGCAGAGACTCCTACAATGAGCAGTTCTTC. It yields the protein CASSWSGSRDSYNEQFF.

The rearrangement joins TRBV7-8 to TRBJ1-3; 8 bases match TRBD1. The CDR3 loop spans 15 amino acids. The germline V gene encodes CDR1 SGHVS and CDR2 FQNEAQ. Trimming took 5 bases from V and 0 from J; bases not matched to a gene: 3. CDR3 sequence reads: CASSRTGNSGNTIYF. CDR3 in DNA: TGTGCCAGCAGCCGGACAGGGAACTCTGGAAACACCATATATTTT. Drawing the rest from reference TRBV7-8 and TRBJ1-3, the complete variable domain is GAGVSQSPRYKVAKRGQDVALRCDPISGHVSLFWYQQALGQGPEFLTYFQNEAQLDKSGLPSDRFFAERPEGSVSTLKIQRTQQEDSAVYLCASSRTGNSGNTIYFGEGSWLTVV.

This clone was observed a few times. The chain has TRBV28 and TRBJ1-2; the match to TRBD1 covers 7 bases. Germline CDR1 and CDR2: MDHEN and SYDVKM. V was pared by 3 bases and J by 4 bases, with 5 bases of the junction left unmatched. This CDR3 is built from 14 residues. This CDR3 reads CASSFRDRPYGYTF. The CDR3 coding sequence is TGTGCCAGCAGTTTCAGGGACAGACCCTATGGCTACACCTTC.

In this sample, this clone turned up once. The rearrangement joins TRBV30 to TRBJ2-7; 7 bases match TRBD2. The CDR3 has 14 amino acids. Trimming took 3 bases from V and 4 from J; bases not matched to a gene: 9. Germline V CDR1 and CDR2: GTSNPN, SVGIG (reference sequence). CDR3: CAWRASGIQYEQYF. CDR3 in DNA: TGTGCCTGGAGAGCGAGCGGGATACAATACGAGCAGTACTTC.

The rearrangement uses TRBV5-1 and TRBJ2-1; 7 bases match TRBD1. J lost 4 bases, V lost 2 bases, and 6 bases had no gene match. The CDR3 has 15 residues. Germline-derived CDR1 and CDR2 are SGHRS and YFSETQ. In nucleotides, the CDR3 is TGCGCCAGCAGCTTTACAGGGGCGGAGTACAATGAGCAGTTCTTC. This encodes CASSFTGAEYNEQFF.

J is TRBJ2-7 and V is TRBV27; tentatively, D is TRBD2 (6 bases). Trimming shortened V by 6 bases and J by 7 bases, and 16 bases separated the two germline ends. CDR3 length: 13 residues. CDR1 is MNHEY and CDR2 is SMNVEV in the germline V gene (reference sequence). Written as DNA, the CDR3 is TGTGCCAGCAGCTCCTTACTAGCACGGGAGCAGTACTTC. This translates into CASSSLLAREQYF.

The chain employs TRBV28 and TRBJ1-4, with TRBD1 as a possible D gene (6 bases). Germline CDR1 and CDR2: MDHEN and SYDVKM. The CDR3 covers 14 residues. Trimming removed 2 bases at V and 8 bases at J, with 12 bases between. The CDR3: CASSLRLTGEKLFF. CDR3 DNA sequence: TGTGCCAGCAGTTTAAGACTTACAGGGGAAAAACTGTTTTTT.

The V gene is TRBV5-1, the J gene TRBJ2-1, with D maybe TRBD2 (5 bases). Deletions cut 4 bases from V and 0 bases from J, with 14 bases between. CDR1 and CDR2 from the germline V gene are SGHRS and YFSETQ. CDR3 length: 16 amino acids. The CDR3 loop is CASSGGLESSYNEQFF. DNA of the CDR3: TGCGCCAGCAGCGGCGGACTGGAAAGCTCCTACAATGAGCAGTTCTTC.

The CDR3 DNA reads as TGTGCCAGTAGTACCTTCGGTGTCGAGCAGTACTTC. This codes for CASSTFGVEQYF. The V gene is TRBV19, the J gene TRBJ2-7, with unresolved D. The CDR3 is 12 amino acids. The germline V gene has CDR1 LNHDA and CDR2 SQIVND (reference sequence). Between the trimmed V and J ends, which lost 4 bases and 6 bases, there was a span of 10 bases. Together with reference TRBV19 and TRBJ2-7, the CDR3 gives the full variable domain: DGGITQSPKYLFRKEGQNVTLSCEQNLNHDAMYWYRQDPGQGLRLIYYSQIVNDFQKGDIAEGYSVSREKKESFPLTVTSAQKNPTAFYLCASSTFGVEQYFGPGTRLTVT.

The chain joins TRBV5-1 to TRBJ2-7; D might be TRBD1 (6 bases). The germline gives CDR1 SGHRS, CDR2 YFSETQ. This CDR3 is built from 12 residues. The V end was cut by 5 bases, the J end by 6 bases, with 12 bases between. The CDR3 region has the DNA TGCGCCAGCAGTCCCACAGGGATCGAGCAGTACTTC. It encodes CASSPTGIEQYF.

The chain employs TRBV6-5 and TRBJ1-6; D gene uncertain. From germline, CDR1 is MNHEY and CDR2 SVGAGI. There are 15 residues in the CDR3. Trimming removed 6 bases from V and 7 bases from J, with 16 bases in between. In DNA form, the CDR3 reads TGTGCCAGCAGCGGTGGTCCGGGTCGGAATTCACCCCTCCACTTT. Translating it yields CASSGGPGRNSPLHF.